This is a list of T cell receptor beta chains from one sample in a study of blood T cells in healthy people across ages. TCRdb re-called the 5' RACE reads with MiXCR, one entry per CDR3 protein. This sample has around 1,900,000 distinct CDR3 sequences; about two fifths occur once, and the top ten carry 20% to 25%. Sample: blood. The receptors were gathered from a human donor in good health. Both conserved end residues are part of each CDR3. The D gene is left open where the match is weak. Clone size appears in some rows only: once, few, many, or a class for an expanded clone.

J	V	size	length	D	DNA	CDR3
TRBJ1-2	TRBV20-1	-	15	-	TGCAGTGCTAGGGCAGTTTCTGGGGATAACTATGGCTACACCTTC	CSARAVSGDNYGYTF
TRBJ2-6	TRBV9	-	14	-	TGTGCCAGCAGCCCAACGGTCGAGGCCAACGTCCTGACTTTC	CASSPTVEANVLTF
TRBJ2-5	TRBV5-6	-	16	TRBD1	TGTGCCACGAGCTTGGGGACAGGGGGCTTTTTAGAGACCCAGTACTTC	CATSLGTGGFLETQYF
TRBJ1-2	TRBV9	once	16	TRBD1	TGTGCCAGCAGCACCCGGACAGGGGTAACTAACTATGGCTACACCTTC	CASSTRTGVTNYGYTF
TRBJ2-1	TRBV10-3	-	15	TRBD2	TGTGCCATCAGTGAATCCAGGCGGGAGTCGGATGAGCAGTTCTTC	CAISESRRESDEQFF
TRBJ2-3	TRBV5-5	-	16	TRBD1	TGTGCCAGCAGCGTTGGACAGGGGACAAACACAGATACGCAGTATTTT	CASSVGQGTNTDTQYF
TRBJ2-3	TRBV27	-	15	-	TGTGCCACGGGATCCCGGGACATATCCCCAGATACGCAGTATTTT	CATGSRDISPDTQYF
TRBJ2-1	TRBV7-9	-	16	-	TGTGCCAGCAGCTCTCGGAAGCGACTGGACTACAATGAGCAGTTCTTC	CASSSRKRLDYNEQFF
TRBJ1-2	TRBV19	-	16	-	TGTGCCAGTAGTATACGGCCAGGCCCCCCTGGCTATGGCTACACCTTC	CASSIRPGPPGYGYTF
TRBJ1-3	TRBV4-3	-	16	-	TGCGCCAGCAGCCAAGACTACCTATCCTCTGGAAACACCATATATTTT	CASSQDYLSSGNTIYF
TRBJ2-5	TRBV5-1	-	11	TRBD1	TGCGCCAGCAGGACAGGGGGCGACCCGTTCTTC	CASRTGGDPFF
TRBJ2-7	TRBV20-1	few	15	TRBD2	TGCAGTGCTCCGGGCCCCGGGACTAGTCCCTACGAGCAGTACTTC	CSAPGPGTSPYEQYF
TRBJ1-2	TRBV3-1	-	15	TRBD1	TGTGCCAGCAGCCAAGAGCTACAGGGGGCTGGTGGCTACACCTTC	CASSQELQGAGGYTF
TRBJ2-7	TRBV20-1	-	17	TRBD2	TGCAGTGCTAGTTCCGCTAGCGGGGGACCGAGCTCCTACGAGCAGTACTTC	CSASSASGGPSSYEQYF
TRBJ1-1	TRBV29-1	-	13	-	TGCAGCGTTGCGTGGGACGGGAACACTGAAGCTTTCTTT	CSVAWDGNTEAFF
TRBJ1-5	TRBV7-8	-	15	-	TGTGCCAGCGGTCCAGTGGGGGGCGCCGGACAGCCCCAGCATTTT	CASGPVGGAGQPQHF
TRBJ2-1	TRBV7-2	few	16	-	TGTGCCAGCAGATGGGCCCACGGGGGCTCCTACAATGAGCAGTTCTTC	CASRWAHGGSYNEQFF
TRBJ2-1	TRBV29-1	-	11	-	TGCAGCACCCGCCTAGACCTTGATCAGTTCTTC	CSTRLDLDQFF
TRBJ2-7	TRBV5-1	many	14	TRBD1	TGTGCCAGCAGCCCCCGGGACAGCTCCTACGAGCAGTACTTC	CASSPRDSSYEQYF
TRBJ2-7	TRBV29-1	-	14	-	TGCAGCGCCACCGGTGAGGGGCTGGGGTACGAGCAGTACTTC	CSATGEGLGYEQYF